Each of the 3 T cell receptor beta chains below was sequenced from the same sample in a study of shared clonotypes between healthy human individuals. The repertoire was sequenced with immunoSEQ multiplex PCR; TCRdb's copy has only in-frame clones and lacks some. The sample holds roughly 2 million clones; approximately 96% are singletons and the top ten take 0.13%. Sequences were obtained from naive CD4+ T cells sorted from blood. The sample's subset: CD45RA+ positively selected. Source of these receptors: a man between 18 and 29 years old in good health.

The V gene is TRBV6-1, the J gene TRBJ2-5; 12 nucleotides line up with TRBD2. This CDR3 is built from 16 residues. The V segment lost 4 bases and the J segment 0 bases; nucleotides outside the gene matches: 3. CDR1 is MNHNS and CDR2 is SASEGT in the germline V gene. This CDR3 is CASSGLAGDHQETQYF. The CDR3 nucleotides are TGTGCCAGCAGTGGACTAGCGGGGGATCACCAAGAGACCCAGTACTTC.

The rearrangement links TRBV5-4 to TRBJ2-4, with TRBD2 matching over 7 bases. The V gene's germline CDR1 is SGHNT and CDR2 YYREEE (reference sequence). This CDR3 is 11 amino acids long. V shed 4 bases and J 8 bases; nucleotides not matched to a gene: 0. CDR3 sequence: CASSRGDIQYF. The CDR3 coding sequence is TGTGCCAGCAGCCGGGGGGACATTCAGTACTTC.

In DNA form, the CDR3 reads TGTGCCAGCACTACAAGAATGAACACTGAAGCTTTCTTT. It translates to CASTTRMNTEAFF. The J gene is TRBJ1-1, the V gene TRBV6-1; D is uncertain. Per germline, CDR1 MNHNS and CDR2 SASEGT. V dropped 7 bases and J dropped 0 bases, with 9 bases sitting between them. CDR3 length: 13 residues.